These 28 T cell receptor beta chains were sequenced from one sample in a study of identical twins. From the 5' RACE reads, TCRdb called clonotypes with MiXCR, one entry per CDR3 protein. This sample has approximately 260,000 distinct CDR3 sequences, with about 8.3% found just once. The same specimen was also included in a second study, on yellow fever vaccine responses in identical twins.

The sample was CD8+ T cells sorted from blood. The receptors shown here come from a woman aged 18-29 years in good health.

The gene calls are TRBV29-1 and TRBJ2-2, with TRBD2 matching 11 bases. CDR3 size: 16 residues. Unmatched junction bases numbered 10, after V lost 4 bases and J lost 6 bases. Germline CDR1 reads SQVTM; CDR2 reads ANQGSEA. CDR3 in DNA: TGCAGCGTTGTATCCATGGTAGCGGGAGGGCCCGGGGAGCTGTTTTTT. Its translation: CSVVSMVAGGPGELFF.

CDR3 sequence: CASSLEWGTGAFETQYF. CDR3 nucleotide sequence: TGTGCCAGCAGCTTAGAGTGGGGGACGGGGGCCTTTGAGACCCAGTACTTC. The chain is built from TRBV11-2 and TRBJ2-5; D might be TRBD1 or TRBD2, each matching 6 bases. Germline CDR1 reads SGHAT; CDR2 reads FQNNGV. This CDR3 is built from 17 residues. V dropped 0 bases and J dropped 5 bases, with 19 bases sitting between them.

This chain links TRBV3-1 with TRBJ2-5, with D perhaps matching TRBD1 or TRBD2 (5 bases each). V dropped 2 bases and J dropped 1 base, with 17 bases sitting between them. In germline, CDR1 is LGHDT, CDR2 YNNKEL (reference sequence). The CDR3 covers 17 residues. The DNA of the CDR3 is TGTGCCAGCAGCCAATTGAATACGGGGACCTTCCAAGAGACCCAGTACTTC. Translating it yields CASSQLNTGTFQETQYF.

This clonotype turned up a few times. The V and J genes are TRBV6-1 and TRBJ2-1, with 9 positions matching TRBD2. Trimming at V came to 3 bases and at J to 3 bases, leaving 9 bases not matched to a gene. Per the germline V gene, CDR1 is MNHNS and CDR2 is SASEGT. The CDR3 is 17 amino acids. CDR3 nucleotides: TGTGCCAGCAGTGAGGAGCGGGAGGATTTTGTCTACAATGAGCAGTTCTTC. It translates to CASSEEREDFVYNEQFF.

This clonotype was seen a handful of times. The rearrangement joins TRBV10-3 to TRBJ2-1; 8 nucleotides line up with TRBD1. V gave up 7 bases and J gave up 6 bases; unmatched junction bases: 5. Germline V gene lookup returns CDR1 ENHRY and CDR2 SYGVKD. This CDR3 is built from 13 residues. CDR3 amino acids: CAITLDRANEQFF. As DNA, the CDR3 is TGTGCCATCACCCTGGACAGGGCCAATGAGCAGTTCTTC.

This rearrangement joins TRBV29-1 to TRBJ2-7; the match to TRBD2 covers 9 bases. CDR1 is SQVTM and CDR2 is ANQGSEA in the germline V gene. The CDR3 loop spans 15 amino acids. V gave up 7 bases and J gave up 0 bases; unmatched junction bases: 10. The CDR3 loop is CSAIPSGVSSYEQYF. In DNA form, the CDR3 reads TGCAGCGCCATACCTAGCGGGGTGAGCTCCTACGAGCAGTACTTC.

The rearrangement joins TRBV12-3 or TRBV12-4 to TRBJ2-5, with 8 positions matching TRBD2. Trimming took 3 bases from V and 1 from J; bases not matched to a gene: 13. The CDR3 is 18 amino acids. The CDR3 coding sequence is TGTGCCAGCAGTTTCGCCCTAAAGTCTAGCGGGTTCCAAGAGACCCAGTACTTC. Protein: CASSFALKSSGFQETQYF.

This clonotype came up many times. This rearrangement joins TRBV7-2 to TRBJ1-2; D is ambiguous. Germline CDR1 SGHTA, CDR2 FQGNSA. The CDR3 consists of 15 residues. Trimming took off 1 base at V and 5 bases at J, with 14 bases between the two ends. This CDR3 is CASSLVPENKYGYTF. The CDR3 DNA sequence: TGTGCCAGCAGCTTAGTTCCAGAGAACAAGTATGGCTACACCTTC.

The V and J genes are TRBV15 and TRBJ2-7, with D tentatively TRBD2 (6 bases). This CDR3 region has 15 residues. V was cut by 4 bases and J by 2 bases, with 15 bases left in between. Germline V lookup: CDR1 LNHNV, CDR2 YYDKDF (reference sequence). CDR3 sequence reads: CATSTPGGSPYEQYF. The CDR3 nucleotides are TGTGCCACCAGCACCCCCGGAGGGTCTCCCTACGAGCAGTACTTC.

The gene calls are TRBV7-2 and TRBJ1-2; D is undetermined. The CDR3 totals 13 residues. The V and J ends lost 4 bases and 3 bases respectively, with 9 bases between them. Germline-derived CDR1 and CDR2 are SGHTA and FQGNSA. DNA for the CDR3: TGTGCCAGCAGCTCTTCAGCATACTATGGCTACACCTTC. Translating it yields CASSSSAYYGYTF.

The genes are TRBV29-1 and TRBJ2-1; no firm D call. The germline V gene has CDR1 SQVTM and CDR2 ANQGSEA. The V end lost 3 bases, the J end lost 13 bases, and 10 bases lay between the germline ends. There are 10 residues in the CDR3. The CDR3 DNA reads as TGCAGCGTTGAGACGGACGGCCAGTTCTTC. As protein: CSVETDGQFF.

The rearrangement links TRBV5-6 to TRBJ2-5; the D is unclear. Germline V gives CDR1 SGHDT, CDR2 YYEEEE. The CDR3 contains 14 residues. Trimming left V 5 bases short and J 1 base short, with 12 bases between. Here the CDR3 DNA reads TGTGCCAGCAGGCTGAGCCCCTCCCAAGAGACCCAGTACTTC. Its translation is CASRLSPSQETQYF. The entire variable domain, with the rest obtained from reference TRBV5-6 and TRBJ2-5, is as follows: DAGVTQSPTHLIKTRGQQVTLRCSPKSGHDTVSWYQQALGQGPQFIFQYYEEEERQRGNFPDRFSGHQFPNYSSELNVNALLLGDSALYLCASRLSPSQETQYFGPGTRLLVL.

This clonotype was recorded many times. This chain uses TRBV20-1 with TRBJ2-6; D perhaps matches TRBD2 (5 bases). Trimming took 4 bases from V and 1 from J, leaving 14 bases between them. Germline V lookup: CDR1 DFQATT, CDR2 SNEGSKA (reference sequence). This CDR3 spans 16 amino acids. For the CDR3, the DNA is TGCAGTGCTACGGCCGGGGAGAGGTCTGGGGCCAACGTCCTGACTTTC. Translation gives CSATAGERSGANVLTF.

The V call is TRBV13, the J call TRBJ2-7, with D possibly matching TRBD2 (6 bases). The CDR3 is made up of 15 amino acids. V was cut by 5 bases and J by 3 bases, with 17 bases left in between. CDR1 is PRHDT, CDR2 FYEKMQ, per germline (reference sequence). This CDR3 reads CASSTSPGANYEQYF. In DNA form, the CDR3 reads TGTGCCAGCAGCACAAGTCCGGGAGCCAACTACGAGCAGTACTTC.

The chain recombines TRBV7-3 with TRBJ2-2; 11 bases are a match to TRBD1. CDR3 length equals 15 residues. V lost 5 bases to trimming and J lost 5 bases; unmatched junction nucleotides: 4. The germline CDR1 and CDR2 sequences are SGHTA and FQGTGA. In DNA, the CDR3 is TGTGCCAGCAGCCCTAGGGACAGGGGGACCGGGGAGCTGTTTTTT. Translation: CASSPRDRGTGELFF.

V is TRBV9 and J is TRBJ2-7, with D perhaps given as TRBD1 or TRBD2 (7 bases each). The CDR3 spans 13 residues. V lost 4 bases and J lost 9, with 17 bases in between. Germline-derived CDR1 and CDR2 are SGDLS and YYNGEE. For the CDR3, the DNA is TGTGCCAGCAGCCCGCCGCAGGGGGGGAGGCAGTACTTC. It is translated as CASSPPQGGRQYF.

The sample holds many counts of this clonotype. The chain combines TRBV15 with TRBJ2-7; TRBD1 aligns across 11 bases. Germline loops: CDR1 LNHNV, CDR2 YYDKDF (reference sequence). Germline trimming cut 3 bases from V and 5 bases from J; bases unmatched to any gene: 9. The CDR3 has 16 residues. CDR3 sequence: CATSRETGTGGDEQYF. CDR3 DNA: TGTGCCACCAGCAGGGAAACCGGGACAGGGGGTGACGAGCAGTACTTC.

This clonotype has just a few counts. The V call is TRBV6-1, the J call TRBJ2-7; the D gene is possibly TRBD2 (6 bases). V lost 10 bases to trimming and J lost 6 bases, with 22 bases between them. There are 14 residues in the CDR3. Germline CDR1 is MNHNS and CDR2 is SASEGT. This CDR3 is CATSPGVGGFEQYF. The CDR3 coding sequence is TGTGCCACCTCTCCCGGGGTTGGGGGGTTCGAGCAGTACTTC.

This clonotype was picked up many times. The chain couples TRBV10-3 to TRBJ2-7; 13 nucleotides line up with TRBD2. This CDR3 contains 14 residues. The trim removed 8 bases at V and 6 bases at J, leaving 7 bases unmatched. Germline assignment: CDR1 ENHRY and CDR2 SYGVKD. Written as DNA, the CDR3 is TGTGCCATCTCTAGCGGACTAGCGGGAGCCGAGCAGTACTTC. This translates into CAISSGLAGAEQYF.

This clonotype was observed a few times. V and J are TRBV20-1 and TRBJ2-3, with TRBD1 as a possible D gene (6 bases). The germline V and J ends were trimmed by 3 bases and 2 bases, with 9 bases remaining between them. There are 13 residues in the CDR3. Germline assignment: CDR1 DFQATT and CDR2 SNEGSKA (reference sequence). The DNA of the CDR3 is TGCAGTGCTAGGGACAGATACACAGATACGCAGTATTTT. Encoded protein: CSARDRYTDTQYF.

This chain links TRBV5-1 with TRBJ1-4; a weak D match, TRBD1 (5 bases). The CDR3 totals 14 residues. CDR1 is SGHRS, CDR2 YFSETQ, per germline. The V gene lost 6 bases and the J gene lost 6 bases, with 15 bases spanning the gap. The CDR3 sequence is CASKTGLRDEKLFF. Written as DNA, the CDR3 is TGCGCCAGCAAGACGGGACTGCGAGATGAAAAACTGTTTTTT.

Ten or more counts support this clonotype. The V gene is TRBV6-2 or TRBV6-3, the J gene TRBJ2-6; D unresolved. CDR1 and CDR2 (germline): MNHEY, SVGEGT. V lost 2 bases and J lost 0, with 5 bases in between. The CDR3 has 15 amino acids. The CDR3 sequence: CASSYRDSGANVLTF. The CDR3 nucleotides read TGTGCCAGCAGTTACCGCGACTCTGGGGCCAACGTCCTGACTTTC.

This clonotype was detected a few times. The rearrangement links TRBV3-1 to TRBJ2-4, with a tentative D call TRBD1 (5 bases). CDR3 length: 21 residues. Trimming left V 2 bases short and J 5 bases short, with 31 bases between. From germline, CDR1 is LGHDT and CDR2 YNNKEL (reference sequence). This CDR3 is CASSQSDPRDRDHDSENIQYF. The CDR3 DNA follows: TGTGCCAGCAGCCAAAGTGACCCCCGCGACAGAGATCACGACTCTGAAAACATTCAGTACTTC.

This clonotype was recorded many times. This chain joins TRBV6-5 and TRBJ1-1; D gene unclear. CDR3 length: 14 amino acids. The germline V gene encodes CDR1 MNHEY and CDR2 SVGAGI. V lost 0 bases and J lost 5, with 10 bases in between. The CDR3 is CASSYSKGVTEAFF. In nucleotides, the CDR3 is TGTGCCAGCAGTTACTCGAAGGGAGTGACTGAAGCTTTCTTT.

This clonotype turned up a few times. The J gene is TRBJ2-7, the V gene TRBV20-1; 9 nucleotides agree with TRBD1. Germline trimming cut 2 bases from V and 3 bases from J; bases unmatched to any gene: 8. CDR3 length equals 15 residues. The germline V gene encodes CDR1 DFQATT and CDR2 SNEGSKA (reference sequence). The CDR3 DNA reads TGCAGTGCTAGAAGGACAGGGGAATCGATCTACGAGCAGTACTTC. Translated: CSARRTGESIYEQYF.

The chain uses TRBV29-1 and TRBJ2-2; 7 positions match TRBD1. Germline V gene data show CDR1 as SQVTM and CDR2 as ANQGSEA. V dropped 8 bases and J dropped 4; count of bases not matched to a gene: 22. The length of the CDR3 is 18 residues. CDR3 sequence reads: CSSCGLRQGDYSTGELFF. The CDR3 nucleotides are TGCAGCTCCTGCGGCCTAAGACAGGGAGATTATAGCACCGGGGAGCTGTTTTTT.

This clonotype occurred many times. J is TRBJ1-1 and V is TRBV5-1; no firm D call. Between the trimmed V and J ends, which lost 0 bases and 0 bases, there was a span of 12 bases. Germline CDR1 is SGHRS and CDR2 is YFSETQ. The CDR3 loop spans 16 amino acids. CDR3 protein: CASSLAVNSMNTEAFF. The CDR3 DNA is TGCGCCAGCAGCTTGGCTGTCAACAGCATGAACACTGAAGCTTTCTTT.

The chain is built from TRBV4-3 and TRBJ2-1; TRBD2 matches 7 bases. Germline V gene lookup returns CDR1 LGHNA and CDR2 YSLEER. This CDR3 has 17 amino acids. V was clipped by 0 bases and J by 7 bases; unmatched bases: 12. CDR3 DNA sequence: TGCGCCAGCAGCCAAGATTTTCGAGTCGAAGCGGGGAATGAGCAGTTCTTC. It encodes CASSQDFRVEAGNEQFF.